Below, 17 T cell receptor beta chains from the same sample are listed, as sequenced in a study of blood T cell repertoires in COVID-19. Clones were read by immunoSEQ multiplex PCR, and TCRdb kept only the in-frame ones, dropping some. The sample lists fewer than 350,000 clones, roughly 85% occurring once. Sequenced: PBMCs or T cells enriched from blood (not recorded which). The origin of the receptors is a woman in her thirties or forties who had recovered from COVID-19.

V usage is TRBV11-3 and J usage is TRBJ2-6; 7 bases are shared with TRBD2. Trimming took 0 bases from V and 0 from J; bases not matched to a gene: 8. There are 19 residues in the CDR3. Germline V CDR1 and CDR2: SGHNT, YENEEA. This CDR3 is CASSLDQVRGVSGANVLTF. The CDR3 coding sequence is TGTGCCAGCAGCTTAGATCAGGTACGGGGGGTCTCTGGGGCCAACGTCCTGACTTTC.

This clone has just a few counts. The CDR3 DNA reads as TGTGCCAGCAGACCTACAGGGAGAGGGGAAAAACTGTTTTTT. This translates into CASRPTGRGEKLFF. This rearrangement joins TRBV11-2 to TRBJ1-4, with a weak D call TRBD1 (6 bases). Trimming stripped 6 bases from V and 8 bases from J, with 16 bases between. The CDR3 extends over 14 amino acids. In germline, CDR1 is SGHAT, CDR2 FQNNGV.

The chain recombines TRBV28 with TRBJ2-6; 10 bases match TRBD1. Germline loops: CDR1 MDHEN, CDR2 SYDVKM. Trimming at V came to 6 bases and at J to 0 bases, leaving 2 bases not matched to a gene. The CDR3 totals 16 residues. The CDR3 bases are TGTGCCAGCAGGGGACAGGGGAGCTCTGGGGCCAACGTCCTGACTTTC. This encodes CASRGQGSSGANVLTF.

V usage is TRBV5-4 and J usage is TRBJ2-1, with 7 positions matching TRBD2. The germline V gene has CDR1 SGHNT and CDR2 YYREEE (reference sequence). With V trimmed by 2 bases and J by 3 bases, 5 bases remained unmatched. This CDR3 has 15 amino acids. CDR3 sequence reads: CASSFGLDLYNEQFF. The CDR3 nucleotides read TGTGCCAGCAGCTTTGGACTAGACCTCTACAATGAGCAGTTCTTC.

This clone was detected a few times. The V gene is TRBV28, the J gene TRBJ1-2; 7 bases are a match to TRBD1. CDR1 is MDHEN and CDR2 is SYDVKM in the germline V gene. Trimming cost V 7 bases and J 8 bases; bases outside gene matches: 10. CDR3 length: 13 residues. This chain's CDR3 is CASTDDRVRGYTF. CDR3 coding DNA: TGTGCCAGCACAGACGACAGGGTGAGAGGCTACACCTTC.

The rearrangement uses TRBV7-8 and TRBJ2-5; tentatively, D is TRBD2 (5 bases). The V gene's germline CDR1 is SGHVS and CDR2 FQNEAQ. V was shortened by 1 base and J by 9 bases, with 15 bases between the two germline ends. The CDR3 is 14 residues long. The DNA of the CDR3 is TGTGCCAGCAGCTTAGGCCAATCAGCGGAGGCCCAGTACTTC. Translated: CASSLGQSAEAQYF.

This chain connects TRBV3-1 (or the pseudogene TRBV3-2) to TRBJ1-6; a weak D match, TRBD1 (5 bases). Germline values: CDR1 LGHDT, CDR2 YNNKEL (reference sequence). The V end was cut by 3 bases, the J end by 8 bases, with 11 bases between. The CDR3 runs 14 residues. This CDR3 is CASSQQGTDSPLHF. CDR3 coding DNA: TGTGCCAGCAGCCAGCAGGGTACCGATTCACCCCTCCACTTT.

The V call is TRBV14, the J call TRBJ2-6, with TRBD1 as a possible D gene (6 bases). Trimming took off 6 bases at V and 0 bases at J, with 15 bases between the two ends. The CDR3 consists of 17 residues. Germline values: CDR1 SGHDN, CDR2 FVKESK. The CDR3 protein is CASSSGHPHSGANVLTF. Here the CDR3 DNA reads TGTGCCAGCAGTTCGGGACACCCACACTCTGGGGCCAACGTCCTGACTTTC.

The chain links TRBV3-1 (or the pseudogene TRBV3-2) to TRBJ2-7, with a weak D call TRBD1 (5 bases). V lost 0 bases and J lost 3, with 15 bases in between. The CDR3 runs 16 residues. The germline V gene has CDR1 LGHDT and CDR2 YNNKEL (reference sequence). CDR3 protein: CASSQDVAGLGYEQYF. The CDR3 DNA reads TGTGCCAGCAGCCAAGATGTGGCAGGGCTAGGCTACGAGCAGTACTTC.

The chain combines TRBV12-3 or TRBV12-4 with TRBJ2-5, with D possibly matching TRBD2 (5 bases). The CDR3 contains 13 residues. Trimming took off 1 base at V and 5 bases at J, with 8 bases between the two ends. The CDR3 nucleotides read TGTGCCAGCAGTTTAGAAAGAGGGGAGACCCAGTACTTC. As protein: CASSLERGETQYF.

The chain has TRBV7-2 and TRBJ2-1; 10 bases fit TRBD2. The V gene's germline CDR1 is SGHTA and CDR2 FQGNSA. The CDR3 is 14 amino acids. Unmatched junction bases numbered 6, after V lost 7 bases and J lost 6 bases. The CDR3, as DNA: TGTGCCAGCACCCTAGCGGGAGTTGGCAATGAGCAGTTCTTC. It is translated as CASTLAGVGNEQFF.

This rearrangement joins TRBV3-1 (or the pseudogene TRBV3-2) to TRBJ2-7, with 7 nucleotides matching TRBD2. The CDR3 consists of 14 residues. In germline, CDR1 is LGHDT, CDR2 YNNKEL (reference sequence). The trim removed 3 bases at V and 4 bases at J, leaving 6 bases unmatched. The CDR3 coding sequence is TGTGCCAGCAGCCAGAGCGGGATATCTTACGAGCAGTACTTC. Its translation: CASSQSGISYEQYF.

The V and J genes are TRBV6-2 or TRBV6-3 and TRBJ2-2; the match to TRBD1 covers 7 bases. CDR1 is MNHEY and CDR2 is SVGEGT in the germline V gene. The CDR3 totals 15 residues. V lost 5 bases to trimming and J lost 4 bases; unmatched junction nucleotides: 7. CDR3 DNA sequence: TGTGCCAGCAGTCCCTCAGGGGGAAGCACCGGGGAGCTGTTTTTT. This translates into CASSPSGGSTGELFF.

This clone was seen a single time. The rearrangement links TRBV6-1 to TRBJ2-7, with D possibly being TRBD2 (7 bases). Germline CDR1 is MNHNS and CDR2 is SASEGT. The germline V and J ends were trimmed by 2 bases and 3 bases, with 14 bases remaining between them. CDR3 length: 15 residues. The CDR3 here is CASSELSGTYYEQYF. Written as DNA, the CDR3 is TGTGCCAGCAGTGAACTAAGCGGGACATACTACGAGCAGTACTTC.

The V call is TRBV5-6, the J call TRBJ1-3; no definite D call. The length of the CDR3 is 14 residues. Germline V gene sequence: CDR1 SGHDT, CDR2 YYEEEE. Trimming removed 2 bases at V and 0 bases at J, with 6 bases between. CDR3 DNA sequence: TGTGCCAGCAGCTTACAGTTCTCTGGAAACACCATATATTTT. Its protein product is CASSLQFSGNTIYF.

The rearrangement joins TRBV9 to TRBJ2-1, with TRBD2 identical over 10 bases. V was clipped by 4 bases and J by 0 bases; unmatched bases: 22. This CDR3 has 22 amino acids. Germline V CDR1 and CDR2: SGDLS, YYNGEE. The CDR3 is CASSSPYAEREGLPSSYNEQFF. DNA for the CDR3: TGTGCCAGCAGCTCCCCTTATGCGGAGCGGGAGGGTCTCCCCAGCTCCTACAATGAGCAGTTCTTC.

The sample holds a few counts of this clone. The chain combines TRBV7-2 with TRBJ2-2; 7 nucleotides match TRBD2. The CDR3 has 13 residues. Trimming took 6 bases from V and 5 from J; bases not matched to a gene: 3. From germline, CDR1 is SGHTA and CDR2 FQGNSA. CDR3 nucleotides: TGTGCCAGCAGACCCGGGGGGACCGGGGAGCTGTTTTTT. This codes for CASRPGGTGELFF.